This entry describes one TCR beta chain. This sample was taken from a study of control samples from healthy donors and cancer patients. The assay was immunoSEQ multiplex PCR, and TCRdb's table has in-frame clones only and misses some. This table has 150,000 to 200,000 clones, around 88% appearing once. Germline-derived CDR1 and CDR2 are SGHNT and YYREEE (reference sequence). Trimming took 4 bases from V and 12 from J; bases not matched to a gene: 9. The length of the CDR3 is 13 residues. The chain employs TRBV5-4 and TRBJ1-4, with 7 bases aligning to TRBD1. This receptor was taken from a woman aged 25 to 39 in good health. Sequenced input: blood. This chain's CDR3 is CASSPSLTGELFF. CDR3 DNA sequence: TGTGCCAGCAGCCCTAGTCTAACAGGGGAACTGTTTTTT.